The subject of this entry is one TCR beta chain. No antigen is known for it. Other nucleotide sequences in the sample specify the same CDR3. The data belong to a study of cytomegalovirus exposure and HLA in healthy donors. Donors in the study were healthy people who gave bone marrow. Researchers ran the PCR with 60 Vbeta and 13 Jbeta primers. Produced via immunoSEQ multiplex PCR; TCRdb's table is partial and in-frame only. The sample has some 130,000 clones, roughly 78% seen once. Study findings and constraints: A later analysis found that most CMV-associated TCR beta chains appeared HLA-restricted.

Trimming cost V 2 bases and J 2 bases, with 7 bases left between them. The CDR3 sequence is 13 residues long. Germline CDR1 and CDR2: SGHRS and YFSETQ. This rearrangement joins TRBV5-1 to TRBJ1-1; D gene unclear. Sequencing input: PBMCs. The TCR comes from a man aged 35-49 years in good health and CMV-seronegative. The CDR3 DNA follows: TGCGCCAGCAGCTTCGCGGAAAACACTGAAGCTTTCTTT. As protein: CASSFAENTEAFF.